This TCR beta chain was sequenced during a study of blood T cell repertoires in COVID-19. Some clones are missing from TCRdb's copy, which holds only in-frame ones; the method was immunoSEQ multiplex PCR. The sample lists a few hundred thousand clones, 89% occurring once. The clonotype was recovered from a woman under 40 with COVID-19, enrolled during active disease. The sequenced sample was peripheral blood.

CDR3 nucleotide sequence: TGTGCCACCAGTGACAAAACACACTCTGGGGCCAACGTCCTGACTTTC. Translation gives CATSDKTHSGANVLTF. The chain recombines TRBV24-1 with TRBJ2-6; D unclear. The CDR3 runs to 16 residues. CDR1 KGHDR and CDR2 SFDVKD come from the germline V gene. Deletions cut 4 bases from V and 0 bases from J, with 9 bases between.